Sequencing of this TCR beta chain was carried out in a study of monozygotic twins with inflammatory bowel disease. UMIs with a 6-nucleotide sample barcode were added by template switching. TCRdb reprocessed the 5' RACE reads and reports one entry per CDR3 protein, with no DNA. The specimen's table records about 150,000 distinct CDR3 sequences. The CDR3 runs to 15 residues. CDR1 and CDR2 from the germline V gene are SGHVS and FQNEAQ. As concerns this clonotype: Its antigen is not known.

Broader study findings: Lower sharing of clonotypes with other individuals was seen in IBD patients than in healthy twins. This was most marked in patients showing signs of disease activity. The existence of one strong signal or clonotype linked to IBD lacked support. Separate T cell subtypes could not be resolved from one another.

The source is a human donor with ulcerative colitis or Crohn's disease, or a healthy co-twin of an affected twin (not recorded which). The J gene is TRBJ1-2, the V gene TRBV7-8; TCRdb's D gene call, TRBD1, goes unchecked for lack of DNA. The specimen was blood. The chain's CDR3 is CASSFSGGLNYGYTF.